The T cell receptor beta chain described here comes from a study of blood T cells in healthy people across ages. Findings and caveats of the study: Age showed a roughly linear inverse relationship with TCR beta diversity per million T cells. Across samples, TCR beta diversity tracked strongly with naive T cell percentage.

Details on this clonotype: The target antigen is unknown. A read error is likely, as this CDR3 ends without the conserved phenylalanine or tryptophan.

Per sample, a minimum of 7 million PBMCs were isolated. The extraction recovered at least 5 micrograms of total RNA per sample. Germline CDR1 DFQATT, CDR2 SNEGSKA (reference sequence). CDR3 length: 13 residues. Deletions cut 0 bases from V and 4 bases from J, with 7 bases between. Together with a sample-barcoded 5' primer, a J-beta primer mix was included in a second PCR lasting about 7 to 12 cycles. One entry per CDR3 protein results from TCRdb running MiXCR on the 5' RACE reads. This sample has 700,000 to 850,000 distinct CDR3 sequences; 36% occur once, and the top ten carry approximately 12%. The sequencing sample was made of blood. The sequence came from a man between 18 and 29 years old in good health. V gene TRBV20-1 combines with J gene TRBJ2-1; D gene unclear. The CDR3 nucleotides are TGCAGTGCTAGAGAGAGTTTGTACAATGAGCAGTTCGTC. It specifies CSARESLYNEQFV.